A selection of T cell receptor beta chains follows, all from one sample in a study of blood T cell repertoires in COVID-19. The table came from immunoSEQ multiplex PCR; TCRdb's copy has only in-frame clones and leaves some out. The table shows about 390,000 clones, with more than 75% occurring only once. The source material was PBMCs or T cells enriched from blood (not recorded which). The receptors originated from a woman aged 50 to 60 who had recovered from COVID-19. CDR3s include the opening cysteine and the closing phenylalanine or tryptophan. D genes are given only for firm matches. Size is stated for part of the rows, as once, few or many counts, or as a class when the clone is expanded.

cdr3_nt	cdr3_aa	v_call	d_call	j_call	clone_size
TGTGCCAGCAGCTTAAGGCTAGCGGGGGGGAGCACAGATACGCAGTATTTT	CASSLRLAGGSTDTQYF	TRBV7-8	TRBD2	TRBJ2-3	-
TGTGCCAGCAGCACGCACAGGGATTCTCCCCAGCATTTT	CASSTHRDSPQHF	TRBV13	-	TRBJ1-5	-
TGTGCCAGCGCGGGGGGGGGCGGCACAGATACGCAGTATTTT	CASAGGGGTDTQYF	TRBV19	TRBD2	TRBJ2-3	-
TGCGCCAGCAGCGGGGCACAGGGGGTCGGTACTGAAGCTTTCTTT	CASSGAQGVGTEAFF	TRBV5-1	TRBD1	TRBJ1-1	-
TGTGCCAGCAGCTCAGGGGGCTCTGGGGCCAACGTCCTGACTTTC	CASSSGGSGANVLTF	TRBV7-2	TRBD1	TRBJ2-6	-
TGTGCCAGCAGCAGGGCGTGGACTGAAGCTTTCTTT	CASSRAWTEAFF	TRBV2	-	TRBJ1-1	-
TGTGCCAGCTCCCCGGTGGGGGGAACCTACGAGCAGTACTTC	CASSPVGGTYEQYF	TRBV18	-	TRBJ2-7	-
TGTGCCAGTAGTATGATGGCCCTGAAGAACTATGGCTACACCTTC	CASSMMALKNYGYTF	TRBV19	-	TRBJ1-2	once
TGTGCCAGCAGCCCTCCGGGGGGGATTGAGCAGTTCTTC	CASSPPGGIEQFF	TRBV7-9	TRBD2	TRBJ2-1	-
TGTGCCAGTAGTATATCATCCTCCCCGGGGTATGGCTACACCTTC	CASSISSSPGYGYTF	TRBV19	-	TRBJ1-2	-
TGTGCCAGCAGCTTTCCCCCCGGGGGGAGCACAGATACGCAGTATTTT	CASSFPPGGSTDTQYF	TRBV7-2	TRBD2	TRBJ2-3	-
TGTGCCAGCAGCTCGACGCTACTAGCGGGGGGGAACACCGGGGAGCTGTTTTTT	CASSSTLLAGGNTGELFF	TRBV7-2	TRBD2	TRBJ2-2	-
TGTGCCAGCAGCTTAATAGGGGAGGGCAATCAGCCCCAGCATTTT	CASSLIGEGNQPQHF	TRBV7-2	-	TRBJ1-5	-
TGTGCCAGCAGCTTCTGGGACAGGGGAAACGAGCAGTACTTC	CASSFWDRGNEQYF	TRBV7-9	TRBD1	TRBJ2-7	-
TGTGCCTGGAGTCTCCGGGATTCCTATAATTCACCCCTCCACTTT	CAWSLRDSYNSPLHF	TRBV30	-	TRBJ1-6	-
TGCGCCAGCAGGTCCCAGGCGGGAAACACCGGGGAGCTGTTTTTT	CASRSQAGNTGELFF	TRBV5-1	-	TRBJ2-2	-
TGTGCCAGCAGGCCAAACTGGGACAGGGTCTACGAGCAGTACTTC	CASRPNWDRVYEQYF	TRBV6-5	TRBD1	TRBJ2-7	few
TGTGCCAGCAACCCGGGAAGTAACTATGGCTACACCTTC	CASNPGSNYGYTF	TRBV7-9	-	TRBJ1-2	few
TGTGCCAGCCCGGTCAGCCCCTATGTCCCGGGGGGGAACGAGCAGTACTTC	CASPVSPYVPGGNEQYF	TRBV6-4	TRBD2	TRBJ2-7	-
TGTGCCAGCAGTTTAGTTGGGACAGGGGGTCGTGAGACCCAGTACTTC	CASSLVGTGGRETQYF	TRBV27	TRBD1	TRBJ2-5	-
TGTGCCAGCAGCTTCATTAGCAGCTACGAGCAGTACTTC	CASSFISSYEQYF	TRBV11-1	-	TRBJ2-7	-
TGCGCCAGCAGCCAACTAAGGGGGGGGCTCGGCAATGAGCAGTTCTTC	CASSQLRGGLGNEQFF	TRBV4-1	-	TRBJ2-1	-
TGCAGCGTCGGAGTTGCGGGGCGAACCTACGAGCAGTACTTC	CSVGVAGRTYEQYF	TRBV29-1	-	TRBJ2-7	-
TGTGCCAGTAGTAGTCCCGGGACAGGGGACTACGAGCAGTACTTC	CASSSPGTGDYEQYF	TRBV19	TRBD1	TRBJ2-7	-
TGTGCCAGCAGTTTACGGGGTTGGAATGAAAAACTGTTTTTT	CASSLRGWNEKLFF	TRBV28	-	TRBJ1-4	-
TGCGCCAGCAGGTCAGGGGGCACTAATGAAAAACTGTTTTTT	CASRSGGTNEKLFF	TRBV5-1	TRBD1	TRBJ1-4	-
TGTGCCAGCAGCTACCGGGGATGGGACAGGACGGGCGAGCAGTACTTC	CASSYRGWDRTGEQYF	TRBV5-6	TRBD1	TRBJ2-7	-
TGCAGTGCTAGTGACAGGGGGCATGGCAATCAGCCCCAGCATTTT	CSASDRGHGNQPQHF	TRBV20-1	TRBD1	TRBJ1-5	-
TGTGCCAGCAGAAAACAGGGAGGGAGCACTGAAGCTTTCTTT	CASRKQGGSTEAFF	TRBV6-5	-	TRBJ1-1	-
TGTGCCAGCAGCCAGCGCAGGGGCTGGCCTACTTTC	CASSQRRGWPTF	TRBV3-1/TRBV3-2	-	TRBJ2-7	-
TGTGCCAGCAGCCAAGGGGACAGGGTAGACATTCAGTACTTC	CASSQGDRVDIQYF	TRBV3-1/TRBV3-2	TRBD1	TRBJ2-4	-
TGTGCCATCAGTGCAGACAGGGGGCTGAGCAATCAGCCCCAGCATTTT	CAISADRGLSNQPQHF	TRBV10-3	TRBD1	TRBJ1-5	-
TGTGCCTGGAACCGGGACTCGAGCTCCTACGAGCAGTACTTC	CAWNRDSSSYEQYF	TRBV30	-	TRBJ2-7	-
TGTGCCAGCACCTCGGGGACAGGGTCAGATTGGCCCCAGCATTTT	CASTSGTGSDWPQHF	TRBV19	TRBD1	TRBJ1-5	-
TGTGCCAGCAGCCTAACCTACGAGCAGTACTTC	CASSLTYEQYF	TRBV11-2	-	TRBJ2-7	-
TGTGCCAGCAGTGTTGACGGGAATTCACCCCTCCACTTT	CASSVDGNSPLHF	TRBV12-3/TRBV12-4	-	TRBJ1-6	-
TGTGCCAGCAGCCAAGGGAAGGACAGGGTCTACGAGCAGTACTTC	CASSQGKDRVYEQYF	TRBV3-1/TRBV3-2	TRBD1	TRBJ2-7	-
TGTGCCAGCAGTCCTGGACAGGGACCAAACACTGAAGCTTTCTTT	CASSPGQGPNTEAFF	TRBV28	TRBD1	TRBJ1-1	-
TGCGCCAGCAGCCAAGAAGCTCGCGTCGGACTAAAAGAGTACGAGCAGTACTTC	CASSQEARVGLKEYEQYF	TRBV4-1	-	TRBJ2-7	few
TGTGCCAGCAGACTACAGGCAACCCCTGAATTTGGCTACACCTTC	CASRLQATPEFGYTF	TRBV7-2	-	TRBJ1-2	few
TGTGCCAGCAGTTTACGAGGATCCTTAGACACCGGGGAGCTGTTTTTT	CASSLRGSLDTGELFF	TRBV27	-	TRBJ2-2	-
TGCGCCAGCAGCCCAACGGTCGAATTCTACAATGAGCAGTTCTTC	CASSPTVEFYNEQFF	TRBV4-1	-	TRBJ2-1	-
TGCAGTGCTGCGAGGGGGACTGAAGCTTTCTTT	CSAARGTEAFF	TRBV20-1	-	TRBJ1-1	-
TGTGCCAGCACCCCCTCCCTGCGCAATGAGCAGTTCTTC	CASTPSLRNEQFF	TRBV12-3/TRBV12-4	-	TRBJ2-1	-
TGTGCCAGTAAGGGACAGGGGGCGTCTAACTATGGCTACACCTTC	CASKGQGASNYGYTF	TRBV19	TRBD1	TRBJ1-2	-
TGCGCCAGCAGCCAGGGAACGGACAGGGCCTCCTATGGCTACACCTTC	CASSQGTDRASYGYTF	TRBV4-3	TRBD1	TRBJ1-2	-
TGTGCCAGTAGTATCTCTAGCGGGGGGGCCTTTTGGGAGCAGTTCTTC	CASSISSGGAFWEQFF	TRBV19	TRBD2	TRBJ2-1	-
TGTGCCAGTAGCACAGATCCTGCAACCTACATCGCTGGTAAACTGTTTTTT	CASSTDPATYIAGKLFF	TRBV19	-	TRBJ1-4	-
TGCAGCGTCGACACAACGGGGGTTCGGAACACTGAAGCTTTCTTT	CSVDTTGVRNTEAFF	TRBV29-1	-	TRBJ1-1	-
TGTGCCAGCAGCCCCACTGTTCGAGGGACTGAAGCTTTCTTT	CASSPTVRGTEAFF	TRBV27	-	TRBJ1-1	once
TGTGCCACCCTGTGGGAGGGGCGGGGAGAGCAGTTCTTC	CATLWEGRGEQFF	TRBV2	TRBD2	TRBJ2-1	-
TGTGCCATCAGTGAGTCTGGCATACAGAACACAGATACGCAGTATTTT	CAISESGIQNTDTQYF	TRBV10-3	-	TRBJ2-3	once
TGTGCCAGCAATTCACCACGGGGGATAAGCAATCAGCCCCAGCATTTT	CASNSPRGISNQPQHF	TRBV6-6	-	TRBJ1-5	-
TGTGCCAGCAGCTCGACAGGGGTCAATGGCTACACCTTC	CASSSTGVNGYTF	TRBV7-2	TRBD1	TRBJ1-2	-
TGTGCCAGTACCCAACCGGGAGCGAACACTGAAGCTTTCTTT	CASTQPGANTEAFF	TRBV19	-	TRBJ1-1	-
TGTGCCAGCAGTCAGAGGGACAGGAGCTACGAGCAGTACTTC	CASSQRDRSYEQYF	TRBV27	TRBD1	TRBJ2-7	-
TGTGCCAGCAGCGCCGGACTAGCGGGGGGGGCGGGGGAGACCCAGTACTTC	CASSAGLAGGAGETQYF	TRBV9	TRBD2	TRBJ2-5	once
TGCGCCAGCAGCTTTCAGGGGAACTATGGCTACACCTTC	CASSFQGNYGYTF	TRBV5-1	-	TRBJ1-2	-